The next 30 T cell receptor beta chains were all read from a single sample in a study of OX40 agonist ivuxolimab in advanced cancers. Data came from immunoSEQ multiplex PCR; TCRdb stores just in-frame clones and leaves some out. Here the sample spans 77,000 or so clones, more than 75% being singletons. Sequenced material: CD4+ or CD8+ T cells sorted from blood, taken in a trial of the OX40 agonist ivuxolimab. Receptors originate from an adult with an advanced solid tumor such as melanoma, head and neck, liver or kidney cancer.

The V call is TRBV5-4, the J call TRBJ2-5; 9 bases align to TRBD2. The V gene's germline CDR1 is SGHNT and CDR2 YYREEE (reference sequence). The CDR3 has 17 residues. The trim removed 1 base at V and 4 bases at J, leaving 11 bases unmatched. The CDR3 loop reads CASSLRMAGGMRETQYF. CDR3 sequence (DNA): TGTGCCAGCAGCTTGAGGATGGCGGGGGGGATGAGAGAGACCCAGTACTTC.

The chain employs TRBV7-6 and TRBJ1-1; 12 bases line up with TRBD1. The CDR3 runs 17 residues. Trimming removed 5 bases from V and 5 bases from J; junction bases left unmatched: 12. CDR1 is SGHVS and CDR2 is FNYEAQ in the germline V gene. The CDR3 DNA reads TGTGCCAGCAGCAAGGGGGGACAGGGGGCGGATAGAACTGAAGCTTTCTTT. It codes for CASSKGGQGADRTEAFF. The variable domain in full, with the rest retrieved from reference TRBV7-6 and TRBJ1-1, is GAGVSQSPRYKVTKRGQDVALRCDPISGHVSLYWYRQALGQGPEFLTYFNYEAQQDKSGLPNDRFSAERPEGSISTLTIQRTEQRDSAMYRCASSKGGQGADRTEAFFGQGTRLTVV.

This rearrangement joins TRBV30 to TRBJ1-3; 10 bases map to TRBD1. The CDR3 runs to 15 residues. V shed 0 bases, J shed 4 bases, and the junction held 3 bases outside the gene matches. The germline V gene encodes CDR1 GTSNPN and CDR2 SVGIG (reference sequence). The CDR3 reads CAWSVLGQGGNTIYF. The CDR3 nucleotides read TGTGCCTGGAGTGTCCTGGGACAGGGGGGAAACACCATATATTTT.

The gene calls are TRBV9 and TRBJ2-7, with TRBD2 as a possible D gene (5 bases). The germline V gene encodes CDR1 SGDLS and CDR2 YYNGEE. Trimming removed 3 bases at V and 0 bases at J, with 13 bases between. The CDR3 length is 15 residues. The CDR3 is CASSEGGSASYEQYF. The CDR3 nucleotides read TGTGCCAGCAGCGAAGGAGGCAGTGCCTCCTACGAGCAGTACTTC. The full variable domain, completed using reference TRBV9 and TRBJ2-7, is DSGVTQTPKHLITATGQRVTLRCSPRSGDLSVYWYQQSLDQGLQFLIQYYNGEERAKGNILERFSAQQFPDLHSELNLSSLELGDSALYFCASSEGGSASYEQYFGPGTRLTVT.

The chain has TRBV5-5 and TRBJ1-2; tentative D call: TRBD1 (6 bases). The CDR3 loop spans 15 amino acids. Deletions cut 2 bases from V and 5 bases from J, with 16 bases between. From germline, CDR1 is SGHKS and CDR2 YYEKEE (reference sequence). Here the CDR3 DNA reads TGTGCCAGCAGCTTCCTCACAGGGACCGGATATGGCTACACCTTC. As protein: CASSFLTGTGYGYTF. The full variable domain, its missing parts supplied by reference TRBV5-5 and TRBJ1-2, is DAGVTQSPTHLIKTRGQQVTLRCSPISGHKSVSWYQQVLGQGPQFIFQYYEKEERGRGNFPDRFSARQFPNYSSELNVNALLLGDSALYLCASSFLTGTGYGYTFGSGTRLTVV.

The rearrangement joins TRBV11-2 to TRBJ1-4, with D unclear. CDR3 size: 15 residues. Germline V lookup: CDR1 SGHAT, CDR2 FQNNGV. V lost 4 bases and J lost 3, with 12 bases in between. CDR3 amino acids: CASSSRARANEKLFF. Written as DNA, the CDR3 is TGTGCCAGCAGCTCCCGGGCGAGGGCTAATGAAAAACTGTTTTTT. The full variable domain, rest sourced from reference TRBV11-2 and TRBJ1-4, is EAGVAQSPRYKIIEKRQSVAFWCNPISGHATLYWYQQILGQGPKLLIQFQNNGVVDDSQLPKDRFSAERLKGVDSTLKIQPAKLEDSAVYLCASSSRARANEKLFFGSGTQLSVL.

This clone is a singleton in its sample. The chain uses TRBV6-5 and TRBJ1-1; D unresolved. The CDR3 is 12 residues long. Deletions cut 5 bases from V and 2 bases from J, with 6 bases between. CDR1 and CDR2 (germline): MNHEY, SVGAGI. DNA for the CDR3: TGTGCCAGCAGTCCCGCCAACACTGAAGCTTTCTTT. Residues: CASSPANTEAFF.

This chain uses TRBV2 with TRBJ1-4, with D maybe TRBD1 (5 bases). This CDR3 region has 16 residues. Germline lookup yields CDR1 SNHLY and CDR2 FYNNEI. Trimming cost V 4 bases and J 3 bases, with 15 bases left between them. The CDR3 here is CASSAIPGTSNEKLFF. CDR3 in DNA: TGTGCCAGCAGTGCCATCCCCGGGACCTCTAATGAAAAACTGTTTTTT.

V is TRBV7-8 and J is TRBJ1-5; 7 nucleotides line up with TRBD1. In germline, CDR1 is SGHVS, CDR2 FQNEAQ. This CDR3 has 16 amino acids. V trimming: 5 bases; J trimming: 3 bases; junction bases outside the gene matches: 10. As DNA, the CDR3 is TGTGCCAGCAGCCCCCGAATGGACAGGCCCAATCAGCCCCAGCATTTT. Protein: CASSPRMDRPNQPQHF.

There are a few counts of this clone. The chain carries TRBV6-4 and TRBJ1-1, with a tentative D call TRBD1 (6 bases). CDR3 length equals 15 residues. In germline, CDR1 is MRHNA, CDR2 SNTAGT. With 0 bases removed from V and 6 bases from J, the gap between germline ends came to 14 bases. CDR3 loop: CASSDSGGLQAEAFF. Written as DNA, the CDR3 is TGTGCCAGCAGTGACTCTGGGGGGCTTCAAGCTGAAGCTTTCTTT.

The CDR3 is CASSPLAGGRVDTQYF. The CDR3 DNA follows: TGTGCCAGCAGCCCCCTAGCGGGGGGGCGGGTCGATACGCAGTATTTT. V usage is TRBV5-8 and J usage is TRBJ2-3, with TRBD2 matching over 12 bases. Germline CDR1 and CDR2: SGHTS and YDEGEE. The CDR3 has 16 amino acids. V dropped 4 bases and J dropped 6; count of bases not matched to a gene: 9.

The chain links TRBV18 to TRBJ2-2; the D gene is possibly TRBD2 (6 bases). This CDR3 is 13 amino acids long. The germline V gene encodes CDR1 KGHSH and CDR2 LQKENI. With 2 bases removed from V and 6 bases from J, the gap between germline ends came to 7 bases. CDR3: CASSPSGAGELFF. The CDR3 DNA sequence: TGTGCCAGCTCACCATCGGGGGCCGGGGAGCTGTTTTTT.

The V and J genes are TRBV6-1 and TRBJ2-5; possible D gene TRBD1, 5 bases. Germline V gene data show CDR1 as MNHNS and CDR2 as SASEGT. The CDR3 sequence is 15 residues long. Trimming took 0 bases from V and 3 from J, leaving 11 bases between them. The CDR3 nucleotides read TGTGCCAGCAGTGAAGCACAGGTTTCTAAAGAGACCCAGTACTTC. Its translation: CASSEAQVSKETQYF.

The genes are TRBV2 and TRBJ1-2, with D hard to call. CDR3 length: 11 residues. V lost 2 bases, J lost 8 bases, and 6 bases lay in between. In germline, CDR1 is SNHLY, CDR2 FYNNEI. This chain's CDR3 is CASSENLGYTF. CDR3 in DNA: TGTGCCAGCAGTGAAAATCTGGGCTACACCTTC.

CDR3 nucleotides: TGTGCCAGCATGAAGGGTTCGGGCGAGCAGTACTTC. Its translation is CASMKGSGEQYF. The chain carries TRBV25-1 and TRBJ2-7; D is unresolved. The V gene's germline CDR1 is MGHDK and CDR2 SYGVNS. This CDR3 is built from 12 residues. Trimming removed 7 bases at V and 6 bases at J, with 13 bases between.

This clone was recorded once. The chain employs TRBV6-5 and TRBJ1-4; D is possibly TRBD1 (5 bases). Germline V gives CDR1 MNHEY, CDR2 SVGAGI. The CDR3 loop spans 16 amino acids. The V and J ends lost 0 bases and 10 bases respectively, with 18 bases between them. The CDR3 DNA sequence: TGTGCCAGCAGTTACTCCCAAGAAGGCGGGAGGGGAAAACTGTTTTTT. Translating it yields CASSYSQEGGRGKLFF.

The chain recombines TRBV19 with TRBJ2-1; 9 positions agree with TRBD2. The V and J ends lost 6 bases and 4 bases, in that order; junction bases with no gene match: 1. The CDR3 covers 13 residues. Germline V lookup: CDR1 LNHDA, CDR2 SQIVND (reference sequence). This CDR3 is CASRLAGYNEQFF. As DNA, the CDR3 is TGTGCCAGTAGACTAGCGGGTTACAATGAGCAGTTCTTC.

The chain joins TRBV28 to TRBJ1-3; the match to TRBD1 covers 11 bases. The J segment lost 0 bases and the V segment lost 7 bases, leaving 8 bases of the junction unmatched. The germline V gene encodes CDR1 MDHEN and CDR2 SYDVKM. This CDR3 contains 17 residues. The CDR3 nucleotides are TGTGCCAGCAAAAGGGACAGGGGGTTCAGCTCTGGAAACACCATATATTTT. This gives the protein CASKRDRGFSSGNTIYF.

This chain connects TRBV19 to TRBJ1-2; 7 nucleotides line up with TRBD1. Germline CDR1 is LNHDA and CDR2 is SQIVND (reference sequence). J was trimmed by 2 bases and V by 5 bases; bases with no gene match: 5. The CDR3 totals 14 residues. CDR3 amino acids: CASSPPQGNYGYTF. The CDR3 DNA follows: TGTGCCAGTAGTCCCCCACAGGGGAACTATGGCTACACCTTC.

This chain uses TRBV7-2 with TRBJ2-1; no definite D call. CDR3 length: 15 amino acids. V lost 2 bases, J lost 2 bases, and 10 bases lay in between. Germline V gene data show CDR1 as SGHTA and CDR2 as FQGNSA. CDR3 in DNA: TGTGCCAGCAGCTTAAGTGGAGCGACCTACAATGAGCAGTTCTTC. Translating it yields CASSLSGATYNEQFF.

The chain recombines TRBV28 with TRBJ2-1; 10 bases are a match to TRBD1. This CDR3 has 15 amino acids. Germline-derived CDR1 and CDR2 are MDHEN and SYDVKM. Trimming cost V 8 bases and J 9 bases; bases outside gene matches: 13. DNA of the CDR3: TGTGCCAGCTTTTCCCCGGGACAGGGGATCGGTGAGCAGTTCTTC. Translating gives CASFSPGQGIGEQFF.

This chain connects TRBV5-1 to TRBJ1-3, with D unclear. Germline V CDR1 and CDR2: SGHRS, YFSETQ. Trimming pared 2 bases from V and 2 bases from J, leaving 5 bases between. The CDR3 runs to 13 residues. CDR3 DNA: TGCGCCAGCAGCTTTGCGACTGGAAACACCATATATTTT. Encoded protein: CASSFATGNTIYF.

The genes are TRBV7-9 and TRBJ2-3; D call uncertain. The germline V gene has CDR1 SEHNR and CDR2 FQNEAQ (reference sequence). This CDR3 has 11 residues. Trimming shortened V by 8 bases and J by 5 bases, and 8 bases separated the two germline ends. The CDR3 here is CASSAGDTQYF. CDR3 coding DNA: TGTGCCAGCTCCGCCGGAGATACGCAGTATTTT.

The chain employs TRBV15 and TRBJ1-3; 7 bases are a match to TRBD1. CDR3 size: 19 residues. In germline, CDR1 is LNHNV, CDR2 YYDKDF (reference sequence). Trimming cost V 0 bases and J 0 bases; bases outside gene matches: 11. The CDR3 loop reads CATSRDLRDSPTSGNTIYF. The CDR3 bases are TGTGCCACCAGCAGAGATCTCCGGGACAGTCCAACCTCTGGAAACACCATATATTTT.

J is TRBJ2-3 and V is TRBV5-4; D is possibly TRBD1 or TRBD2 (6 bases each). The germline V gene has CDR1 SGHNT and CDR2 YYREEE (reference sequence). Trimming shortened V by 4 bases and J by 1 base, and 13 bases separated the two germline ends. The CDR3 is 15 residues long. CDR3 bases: TGTGCCAGCAGCCCGACGGGGGCACGCACAGATACGCAGTATTTT. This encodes CASSPTGARTDTQYF.

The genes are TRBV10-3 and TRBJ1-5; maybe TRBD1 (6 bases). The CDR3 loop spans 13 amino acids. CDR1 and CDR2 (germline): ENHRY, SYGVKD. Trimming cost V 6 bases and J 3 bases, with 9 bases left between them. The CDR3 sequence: CAIRDRDNQPQHF. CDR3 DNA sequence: TGTGCCATCAGGGACAGAGACAATCAGCCCCAGCATTTT.

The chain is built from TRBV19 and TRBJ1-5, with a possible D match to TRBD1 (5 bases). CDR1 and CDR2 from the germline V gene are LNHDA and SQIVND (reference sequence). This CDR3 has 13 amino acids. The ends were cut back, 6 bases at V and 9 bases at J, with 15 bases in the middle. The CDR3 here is CASRGTVLLPQHF. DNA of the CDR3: TGTGCCAGTAGGGGGACGGTGTTGTTGCCCCAGCATTTT. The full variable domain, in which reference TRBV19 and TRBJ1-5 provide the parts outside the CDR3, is DGGITQSPKYLFRKEGQNVTLSCEQNLNHDAMYWYRQDPGQGLRLIYYSQIVNDFQKGDIAEGYSVSREKKESFPLTVTSAQKNPTAFYLCASRGTVLLPQHFGDGTRLSIL.

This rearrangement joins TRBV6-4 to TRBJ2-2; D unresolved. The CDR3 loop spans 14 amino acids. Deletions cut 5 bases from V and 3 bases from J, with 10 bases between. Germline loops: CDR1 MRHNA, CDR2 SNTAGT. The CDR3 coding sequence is TGTGCCAGCAGTCCTTTAAGGGACACCGGGGAGCTGTTTTTT. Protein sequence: CASSPLRDTGELFF.

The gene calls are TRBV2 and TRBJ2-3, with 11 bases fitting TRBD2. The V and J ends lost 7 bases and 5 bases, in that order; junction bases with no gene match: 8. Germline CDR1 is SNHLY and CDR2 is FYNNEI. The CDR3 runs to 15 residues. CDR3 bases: TGTGCCAGCACCTCACTAGCGGGAGTGGTAGATACGCAGTATTTT. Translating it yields CASTSLAGVVDTQYF.

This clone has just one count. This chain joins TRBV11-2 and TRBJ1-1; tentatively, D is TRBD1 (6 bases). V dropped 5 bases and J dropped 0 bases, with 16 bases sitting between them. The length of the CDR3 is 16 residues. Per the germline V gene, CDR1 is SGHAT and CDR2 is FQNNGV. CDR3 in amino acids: CASSLIGGSLNTEAFF. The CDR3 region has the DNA TGTGCCAGCAGCCTTATCGGGGGCTCCTTGAACACTGAAGCTTTCTTT.